The 4 T cell receptor beta chains in this list originate from one sample, sequenced in a study of blood T cell repertoires in COVID-19. The repertoire was sequenced with immunoSEQ multiplex PCR; TCRdb's copy has only in-frame clones and lacks some. The table has roughly 100,000 clones, roughly two thirds seen once; the top ten hold roughly 6%. What was sequenced was peripheral blood. These receptors were obtained from an older man with acute or convalescent COVID-19.

This chain joins TRBV6-4 and TRBJ1-5, with unresolved D. The germline V and J ends were trimmed by 2 bases and 2 bases, with 13 bases remaining between them. This CDR3 is built from 16 residues. Germline CDR1 MRHNA, CDR2 SNTAGT. CDR3 sequence reads: CASSDMGEPCNQPQHF. The CDR3 DNA reads TGTGCCAGCAGTGACATGGGAGAACCTTGCAATCAGCCCCAGCATTTT.

The CDR3 is CASSISGTSSNQPQHF. The CDR3 DNA reads as TGTGCCAGTAGTATATCGGGGACTTCTAGCAATCAGCCCCAGCATTTT. The J gene is TRBJ1-5, the V gene TRBV19, with D maybe TRBD1 (5 bases). The CDR3 consists of 16 residues. V lost 2 bases to trimming and J lost 0 bases, with 11 bases between them. Germline values: CDR1 LNHDA, CDR2 SQIVND (reference sequence).

Only a few counts were recorded for this clone. The chain employs TRBV10-3 and TRBJ1-1; weak D call: TRBD1 (5 bases). The CDR3 extends over 15 amino acids. The germline V gene encodes CDR1 ENHRY and CDR2 SYGVKD. Trimming shortened V by 7 bases and J by 5 bases, and 20 bases separated the two germline ends. CDR3 DNA: TGTGCCATCAAATGGGACGCAGTACGGGGGACTGAAGCTTTCTTT. It encodes CAIKWDAVRGTEAFF.

A few counts support this clone. The chain has TRBV2 and TRBJ2-5; D is ambiguous. CDR3 length: 15 amino acids. Trimming took 5 bases from V and 4 from J, leaving 17 bases between them. Germline lookup yields CDR1 SNHLY and CDR2 FYNNEI. The CDR3: CASSPSTRPGETQYF. CDR3 nucleotides: TGTGCCAGCAGTCCATCAACTCGGCCAGGAGAGACCCAGTACTTC.